This T cell receptor beta chain was retrieved from a study of cytomegalovirus exposure and HLA in healthy donors. The V gene lost 7 bases and the J gene lost 4 bases, with 17 bases spanning the gap. The CDR3 length is 14 residues. Germline V gene lookup returns CDR1 MNHEY and CDR2 SVGAGI. The PCR employed 60 Vbeta primers together with 13 Jbeta primers. Measured with immunoSEQ multiplex PCR; TCRdb has only the in-frame clones, and not every one. The table has about 100,000 clones, about 80% seen once; the top ten hold about 2.6%. Findings and limits, study-wide: Researchers reportedly found TCR beta sequences accurately predicted most subjects' HLA-A and HLA-B alleles. In a later analysis, productive TCRs from donors in an Asian-associated ancestry cluster reportedly carried fewer N-insertions than the cohort mean. As a later analysis showed, a missense DCLRE1C variant was linked to trimming of TCR beta V- and J-genes.

Worth noting for this clone: Antigen: not known.

The sequence was obtained from a man in his fifties in good health and CMV-seropositive. Sequencing was done on a sample of PBMCs. V is TRBV6-5 and J is TRBJ2-7; D is possibly TRBD2 (6 bases). The CDR3 spells CASTGLPVGYEQYF. The CDR3 coding sequence is TGTGCCAGCACGGGACTCCCAGTAGGGTACGAGCAGTACTTC.